The 11 T cell receptor beta chains below come from one sample, sequenced in a study of regulatory T cells in long-lasting Graves disease. Library construction for TCR beta used iRepertoire HTBI primers and Arm-PCR of CDR3 regions. MiXCR, applied by TCRdb to the multiplex PCR reads, yields one record per CDR3 protein. The data contain more than 650,000 distinct CDR3 sequences, roughly 30% of them singletons. As to time point: persistent/refractory GD, antithyroid drugs over 5 years with positive TRAb. The TCR library used RNA extracted from PBMCs. The sample in question was peripheral blood mononuclear cells (PBMCs), obtained when the disease was refractory, from a patient treated with antithyroid drugs. The receptor source for this set is a female donor with Graves disease.

This clonotype was detected many times. The chain combines TRBV6-2 or TRBV6-3 with TRBJ2-5; no clear D. The CDR3 extends over 13 amino acids. The V gene lost 5 bases and the J gene lost 2 bases, with 9 bases spanning the gap. The germline CDR1 and CDR2 sequences are MNHEY and SVGEGT. This CDR3 is CASSSDSQETQYF. As DNA, the CDR3 is TGTGCCAGCAGTAGCGATAGTCAAGAGACCCAGTACTTC.

This clonotype was found once. This chain uses TRBV6-1 with TRBJ2-7, with 9 bases that match TRBD2. V dropped 0 bases and J dropped 7; count of bases not matched to a gene: 7. The germline V gene has CDR1 MNHNS and CDR2 SASEGT. The CDR3 runs 15 residues. CDR3 in amino acids: CASSEAPSGKGEQYF. The CDR3 DNA sequence: TGTGCCAGCAGTGAAGCGCCTAGCGGGAAGGGGGAGCAGTACTTC.

V and J are TRBV11-2 and TRBJ2-1; D not certain. V lost 4 bases and J 6 bases, leaving 10 bases between the germline ends. The CDR3 runs 13 residues. The germline V gene has CDR1 SGHAT and CDR2 FQNNGV. CDR3 DNA: TGTGCCAGCAGCTCCGATTTAGGCAATGAGCAGTTCTTC. It yields the protein CASSSDLGNEQFF.

The chain combines TRBV13 with TRBJ2-7; D may be TRBD2 (5 bases). Per the germline V gene, CDR1 is PRHDT and CDR2 is FYEKMQ (reference sequence). The V end lost 10 bases, the J end lost 0 bases, and 10 bases lay between the germline ends. The CDR3 is 12 residues long. The CDR3 DNA sequence: TGTGCCACCCGACGGGGCTCCTACGAGCAGTACTTC. Encoded protein: CATRRGSYEQYF. The full variable domain, completed using reference TRBV13 and TRBJ2-7, is AAGVIQSPRHLIKEKRETATLKCYPIPRHDTVYWYQQGPGQDPQFLISFYEKMQSDKGSIPDRFSAQQFSDYHSELNMSSLELGDSALYFCATRRGSYEQYFGPGTRLTVT.

At least ten counts were recorded for this clonotype. The V call is TRBV6-1, the J call TRBJ1-5; the D gene is possibly TRBD1 (6 bases). Germline lookup yields CDR1 MNHNS and CDR2 SASEGT. The CDR3 consists of 14 residues. V was pared by 3 bases and J by 4 bases, with 10 bases between. The CDR3 is CASSDRTANQPQHF. The CDR3 bases are TGTGCCAGCAGTGACAGGACAGCAAATCAGCCCCAGCATTTT.

The genes are TRBV7-6 and TRBJ2-5; D not certain. The CDR3 covers 13 residues. V was clipped by 5 bases and J by 5 bases, with 12 bases between them. Germline lookup yields CDR1 SGHVS and CDR2 FNYEAQ. The CDR3 spells CASSQYVRETQYF. The CDR3 bases are TGTGCCAGCAGCCAGTACGTAAGGGAGACCCAGTACTTC.

This clonotype was found a few times. J is TRBJ1-3 and V is TRBV2; D might be TRBD1 (5 bases). The V gene lost 2 bases and the J gene lost 5 bases, with 13 bases spanning the gap. There are 15 residues in the CDR3. CDR1 and CDR2 from the germline V gene are SNHLY and FYNNEI. CDR3 in amino acids: CASSERYEGRNTIYF. In DNA form, the CDR3 reads TGTGCCAGCAGTGAACGGTATGAGGGGAGAAACACCATATATTTT.

This clonotype was counted between two and nine times. The chain employs TRBV11-2 and TRBJ2-7; 11 bases fit TRBD2. V lost 3 bases to trimming and J lost 0 bases; unmatched junction nucleotides: 13. Germline values: CDR1 SGHAT, CDR2 FQNNGV. This CDR3 spans 19 amino acids. For the CDR3, the DNA is TGTGCCAGCAGCTTCACTAGCGGGAGTTTTACTAGGAGCTCCTACGAGCAGTACTTC. Residues: CASSFTSGSFTRSSYEQYF.

This clonotype appeared many times. V gene TRBV2 combines with J gene TRBJ1-5; D remains ambiguous. CDR3 length equals 14 residues. Germline V lookup: CDR1 SNHLY, CDR2 FYNNEI. Trimming took 6 bases from V and 7 from J, leaving 16 bases between them. The CDR3 loop is CASRTRAGGQPQHF. CDR3 nucleotides: TGTGCCAGCAGGACCCGGGCAGGAGGGCAGCCCCAGCATTTT.

The V gene is TRBV2, the J gene TRBJ1-2, with TRBD1 matching 9 bases. J lost 4 bases, V lost 5 bases, and 23 bases had no gene match. Looked up from germline, CDR1 is SNHLY and CDR2 is FYNNEI. The CDR3 is 20 amino acids. CDR3 in amino acids: CASSSIPGQGRARGLYGYTF. Written as DNA, the CDR3 is TGTGCCAGCAGTTCTATACCGGGACAGGGAAGGGCGAGGGGTCTCTATGGCTACACCTTC.

This clonotype was counted only a few times. The V call is TRBV12-3 or TRBV12-4, the J call TRBJ2-2; 7 nucleotides match TRBD1. This CDR3 has 13 amino acids. J gave up 7 bases and V 6 bases, and 5 bases lay outside the gene matches. CDR3 sequence reads: CASSRTGLGELFF. In DNA, the CDR3 is TGTGCCAGCAGCCGGACAGGACTCGGGGAGCTGTTTTTT.